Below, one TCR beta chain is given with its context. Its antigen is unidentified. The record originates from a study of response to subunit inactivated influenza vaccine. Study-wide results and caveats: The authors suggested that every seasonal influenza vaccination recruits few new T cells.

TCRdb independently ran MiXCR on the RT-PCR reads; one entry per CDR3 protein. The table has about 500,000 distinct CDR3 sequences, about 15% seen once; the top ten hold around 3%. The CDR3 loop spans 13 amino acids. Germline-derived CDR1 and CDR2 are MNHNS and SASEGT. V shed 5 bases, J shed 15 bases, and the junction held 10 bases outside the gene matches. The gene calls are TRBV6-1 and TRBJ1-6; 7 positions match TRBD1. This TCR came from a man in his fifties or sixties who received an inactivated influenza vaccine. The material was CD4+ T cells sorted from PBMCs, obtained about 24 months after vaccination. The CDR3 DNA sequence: TGTGCCAGCAGTACCCGGGACAGCCGACACCTCCACTTT. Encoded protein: CASSTRDSRHLHF.